This T cell receptor beta chain was recorded in a study of T cells in Graves' hyperthyroidism and ophthalmopathy. This clonotype was recorded at least ten times. No progression to ophthalmopathy during 18 months of follow-up defined stable disease. RNA transcripts served as the template for amplifying TCR beta CDR3 regions. Initially, a first-round RT-PCR of the TCR CDR3 employed the HTBI primer set. MiXCR, run by TCRdb on the multiplex PCR reads, gives a single entry per CDR3 protein. The sample has about 400,000 distinct CDR3 sequences, around a sixth seen once. Sequencing was performed on blood. The clonotype was recovered from a young woman with Graves' hyperthyroidism.

CDR3 bases: TGTGCCAGCAGCCCAACGGGCAATCAGCCCCAGCATTTT. This codes for CASSPTGNQPQHF. This sequence joins TRBV27 and TRBJ1-5, with D unclear. Germline CDR1 reads MNHEY; CDR2 reads SMNVEV (reference sequence). V shed 6 bases and J shed 2 bases, with 8 bases lying between them. The CDR3 covers 13 residues.